The next 12 T cell receptor beta chains were all read from a single sample in a study of beta chain features in type 1 diabetes. Expressed TCRB transcripts were sequenced because the isolated RNA had all been reverse transcribed beforehand. Measured with immunoSEQ multiplex PCR; TCRdb has only the in-frame clones, and not every one. The table shows about 140,000 clones, with about 9.7% occurring only once. Sequences were obtained from central memory CD4+ T cells from blood. The receptors come from a woman aged 40 to 50 in good health.

The chain couples TRBV2 to TRBJ1-3; TRBD1 matches 9 bases. This CDR3 has 15 residues. The V segment lost 4 bases and the J segment 4 bases; nucleotides outside the gene matches: 5. Germline CDR1 is SNHLY and CDR2 is FYNNEI. This CDR3 is CASSAGTGFGNTIYF. The CDR3 DNA sequence: TGTGCCAGCAGTGCCGGGACAGGGTTCGGAAACACCATATATTTT.

At least ten counts were recorded for this clone. The chain carries TRBV4-1 and TRBJ1-1; TRBD1 agrees at 7 bases. CDR1 and CDR2 from the germline V gene are MGHRA and YSYEKL. The ends lost 4 bases at V and 6 bases at J; junction bases unmatched: 11. This CDR3 has 15 residues. As DNA, the CDR3 is TGCGCCAGCAGCCCTCCGACAGGGACGTTAGCTGAAGCTTTCTTT. Protein: CASSPPTGTLAEAFF.

This clone occurred a few times. CDR3 coding DNA: TGTGCCAGCAGCCCGCACAGAGACGCGAACACCGGGGAGCTGTTTTTT. Translated: CASSPHRDANTGELFF. The J gene is TRBJ2-2, the V gene TRBV9; no clear D. CDR3 size: 16 residues. The germline V gene encodes CDR1 SGDLS and CDR2 YYNGEE. Trimming left V 4 bases short and J 0 bases short, with 13 bases between. Full variable domain (outside the CDR3, taken from reference TRBV9 and TRBJ2-2): DSGVTQTPKHLITATGQRVTLRCSPRSGDLSVYWYQQSLDQGLQFLIQYYNGEERAKGNILERFSAQQFPDLHSELNLSSLELGDSALYFCASSPHRDANTGELFFGEGSRLTVL.

This rearrangement joins TRBV12-5 to TRBJ2-2; D not certain. The V and J ends lost 0 bases and 0 bases respectively, with 8 bases between them. Germline V gives CDR1 LGHNT, CDR2 FRNRAP. This CDR3 has 16 amino acids. In DNA, the CDR3 is TGTGCTAGTGGTTTGGTGGGCAGGACGAACACCGGGGAGCTGTTTTTT. It specifies CASGLVGRTNTGELFF. Variable domain in full (rest from reference TRBV12-5 and TRBJ2-2): DARVTQTPRHKVTEMGQEVTMRCQPILGHNTVFWYRQTMMQGLELLAYFRNRAPLDDSGMPKDRFSAEMPDATLATLKIQPSEPRDSAVYFCASGLVGRTNTGELFFGEGSRLTVL.

The rearrangement joins TRBV10-3 to TRBJ2-3, with 8 bases aligning to TRBD2. The CDR3 has 15 amino acids. Looked up from germline, CDR1 is ENHRY and CDR2 is SYGVKD. V lost 3 bases, J lost 2 bases, and 4 bases stayed unmatched. The CDR3 sequence is CAISDGGGSTDTQYF. In DNA form, the CDR3 reads TGTGCCATCAGTGATGGCGGGGGGTCCACAGATACGCAGTATTTT.

This clone was counted many times. The chain is built from TRBV15 and TRBJ2-6; D remains ambiguous. Trimming left V 1 base short and J 0 bases short, with 4 bases between. The CDR3 runs to 15 residues. Germline-derived CDR1 and CDR2 are LNHNV and YYDKDF (reference sequence). The CDR3 DNA reads as TGTGCCACCAGCAGAGTCCACTCTGGGGCCAACGTCCTGACTTTC. Protein product: CATSRVHSGANVLTF.

This clone showed up just a few times. V usage is TRBV19 and J usage is TRBJ2-1; TRBD1 matches 7 bases. Losses at the gene ends were 5 bases for V and 8 bases for J; bases not matched to a gene: 12. This CDR3 is 15 amino acids long. Per the germline V gene, CDR1 is LNHDA and CDR2 is SQIVND (reference sequence). DNA of the CDR3: TGTGCCAGTAGTTCCTGGACAGGTTTTTGGGATGAGCAGTTCTTC. Protein sequence: CASSSWTGFWDEQFF.

This chain uses TRBV19 with TRBJ2-1; D call uncertain. The germline gives CDR1 LNHDA, CDR2 SQIVND (reference sequence). This CDR3 contains 16 residues. The ends were cut back, 11 bases at V and 6 bases at J, with 26 bases in the middle. The DNA of the CDR3 is TGTGCCCGATCGTGGGTCGCCCACCGAGCGTGCAATGAGCAGTTCTTC. This codes for CARSWVAHRACNEQFF.

This clone has a handful of counts. The chain links TRBV7-2 to TRBJ2-5; 7 bases align to TRBD1. This CDR3 comprises 15 residues. The germline V gene encodes CDR1 SGHTA and CDR2 FQGNSA. The J segment lost 4 bases and the V segment lost 3 bases, leaving 8 bases of the junction unmatched. CDR3 amino acids: CASSFWTGGGETQYF. CDR3 nucleotide sequence: TGTGCCAGCAGCTTTTGGACAGGTGGGGGAGAGACCCAGTACTTC.

This clone was counted a few times. This CDR3 reads CASSPPSSYNEQFF. The CDR3, as DNA: TGTGCCAGCTCACCACCTAGCTCCTACAATGAGCAGTTCTTC. The V call is TRBV18, the J call TRBJ2-1; D ambiguous. V was cut by 0 bases and J by 0 bases, with 3 bases left in between. Per the germline V gene, CDR1 is KGHSH and CDR2 is LQKENI. The CDR3 runs 14 residues. The full variable domain, in which reference TRBV18 and TRBJ2-1 provide the parts outside the CDR3, is NAGVMQNPRHLVRRRGQEARLRCSPMKGHSHVYWYRQLPEEGLKFMVYLQKENIIDESGMPKERFSAEFPKEGPSILRIQQVVRGDSAAYFCASSPPSSYNEQFFGPGTRLTVL.

V and J are TRBV14 and TRBJ1-3; the D gene is possibly TRBD1 (5 bases). In germline, CDR1 is SGHDN, CDR2 FVKESK. V lost 4 bases and J lost 3, with 10 bases in between. The CDR3 spans 14 residues. DNA of the CDR3: TGTGCCAGCAGCCCGAATACAGGTGGAAACACCATATATTTT. Translation: CASSPNTGGNTIYF.

This clone was observed a few times. The chain combines TRBV10-2 with TRBJ2-7; TRBD2 matches at 10 bases. V trimming: 3 bases; J trimming: 3 bases; junction bases outside the gene matches: 5. Germline CDR1 WSHSY, CDR2 SAAADI. This CDR3 region has 15 residues. Written as DNA, the CDR3 is TGCGCCAGCAGTGACAGGACTAGCGGCCACTACGAGCAGTACTTC. The encoded protein is CASSDRTSGHYEQYF.